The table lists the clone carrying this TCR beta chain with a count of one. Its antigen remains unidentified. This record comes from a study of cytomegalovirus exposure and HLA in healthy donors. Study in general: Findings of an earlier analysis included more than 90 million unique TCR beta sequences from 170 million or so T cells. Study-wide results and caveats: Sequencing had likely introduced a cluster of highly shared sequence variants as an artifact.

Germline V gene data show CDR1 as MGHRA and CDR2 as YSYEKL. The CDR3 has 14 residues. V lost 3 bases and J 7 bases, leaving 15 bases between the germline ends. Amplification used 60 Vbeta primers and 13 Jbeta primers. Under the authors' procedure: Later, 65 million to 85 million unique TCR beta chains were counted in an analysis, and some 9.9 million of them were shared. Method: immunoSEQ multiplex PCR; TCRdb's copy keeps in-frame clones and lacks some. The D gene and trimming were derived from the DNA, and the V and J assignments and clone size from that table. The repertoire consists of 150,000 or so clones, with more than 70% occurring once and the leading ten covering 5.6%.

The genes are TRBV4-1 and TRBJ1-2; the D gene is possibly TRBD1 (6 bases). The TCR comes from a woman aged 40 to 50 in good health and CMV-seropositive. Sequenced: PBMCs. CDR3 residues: CASSQTGTLSGYTF. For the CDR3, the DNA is TGCGCCAGCAGCCAGACCGGGACACTGAGTGGCTACACCTTC.